This T cell receptor (beta chain) was recorded in a study of blood T cells in healthy people across ages. General study results and limits: Long-lived and aged donors differed, with more naive CD4+ cells and higher diversity in the long-lived. Naive and antigen-experienced cells could not be conclusively compared, given unsorted PBMCs.

The CDR3 sequence is 15 residues long. After removal of 2 bases from V and 3 bases from J, the junction contained 7 bases not matched to a gene. As to this clonotype: No antigen is known for it.

Alongside a J-beta primer mix, a sample-barcoded 5' primer served in a second PCR lasting roughly 6 to 11 cycles. Unique molecular identifiers of 12 random nucleotides labeled each cDNA. Per-sample output comprised a minimum of 3 million paired-end reads containing CDR3. TCRdb used MiXCR to reprocess the 5' RACE reads, holding one entry per CDR3 protein. The sample lists 730,000 or so distinct CDR3 sequences, 35% to 45% occurring once. Sequenced sample: blood. The receptor was derived from a woman aged 60-75 years in good health. The genes are TRBV23-1 and TRBJ2-7; 7 nucleotides agree with TRBD1. TRBV23-1 is reported as an ORF; its role is uncertain. This CDR3 reads CASSQRWAGGYEQYF. CDR3 DNA: TGCGCCAGCAGTCAACGGTGGGCAGGGGGCTACGAGCAGTACTTC.